Included here is one T cell receptor (beta chain) sequence, with context. The sample comes from a study of blood T cell repertoires in COVID-19. Study information: T cells, B-cell-depleted T cells, or PBMCs provided the cDNA or gDNA that served as material.

Trimming at V came to 5 bases and at J to 3 bases, leaving 4 bases not matched to a gene. This CDR3 has 13 residues. CDR1 is MNHEY and CDR2 is SVGAGI in the germline V gene. In the source study's methods: Reference gene primer amplification gave nucleated cell count estimates. TCRdb's copy holds only in-frame clones and misses some; the assay was immunoSEQ multiplex PCR. D and trimming were read from the DNA, whereas the V and J calls and clone size are those reported in that table. The sample holds about 150,000 clones, 82% seen once. The source of this sequence is a human donor with acute or convalescent COVID-19. The donor label of this sample is uncertain. The chain carries TRBV6-5 and TRBJ2-7; 7 positions match TRBD1. Material for sequencing was peripheral blood. CDR3 in DNA: TGTGCCAGCAGTCCCGGACAGGTCTACGAGCAGTACTTC. Translating gives CASSPGQVYEQYF.